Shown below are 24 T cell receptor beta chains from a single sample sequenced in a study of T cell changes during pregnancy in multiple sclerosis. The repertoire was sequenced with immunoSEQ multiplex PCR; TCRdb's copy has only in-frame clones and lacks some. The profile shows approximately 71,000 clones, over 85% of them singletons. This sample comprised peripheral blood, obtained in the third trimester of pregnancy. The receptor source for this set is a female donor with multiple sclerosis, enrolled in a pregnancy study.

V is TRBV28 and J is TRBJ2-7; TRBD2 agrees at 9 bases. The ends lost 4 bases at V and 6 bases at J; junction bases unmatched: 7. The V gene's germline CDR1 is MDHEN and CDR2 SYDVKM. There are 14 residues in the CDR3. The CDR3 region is CASSWASGTLEQYF. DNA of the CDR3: TGTGCCAGCAGTTGGGCTAGCGGGACGCTCGAGCAGTACTTC.

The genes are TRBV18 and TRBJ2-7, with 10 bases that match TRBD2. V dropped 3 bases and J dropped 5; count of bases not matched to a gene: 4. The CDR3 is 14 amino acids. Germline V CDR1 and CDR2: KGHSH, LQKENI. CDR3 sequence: CASSPPSGSHEQYF. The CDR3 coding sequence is TGTGCCAGCTCACCCCCTAGCGGGAGCCACGAGCAGTACTTC.

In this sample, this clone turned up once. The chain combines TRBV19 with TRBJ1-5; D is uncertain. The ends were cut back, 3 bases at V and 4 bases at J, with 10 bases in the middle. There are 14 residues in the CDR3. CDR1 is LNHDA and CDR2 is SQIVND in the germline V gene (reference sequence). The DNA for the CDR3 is TGTGCCAGTAGTATCCCGGGATCAAATCAGCCCCAGCATTTT. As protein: CASSIPGSNQPQHF.

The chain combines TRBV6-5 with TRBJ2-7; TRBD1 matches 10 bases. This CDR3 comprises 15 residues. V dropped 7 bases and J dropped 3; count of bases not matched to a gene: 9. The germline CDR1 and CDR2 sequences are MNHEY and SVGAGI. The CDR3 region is CASKRRDRGIYEQYF. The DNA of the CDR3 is TGTGCCAGCAAGAGACGGGACAGGGGAATCTACGAGCAGTACTTC.

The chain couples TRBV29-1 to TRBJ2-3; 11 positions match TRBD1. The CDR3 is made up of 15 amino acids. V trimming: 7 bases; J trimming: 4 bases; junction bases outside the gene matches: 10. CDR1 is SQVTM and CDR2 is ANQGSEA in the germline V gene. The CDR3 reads CSAQLGQGVADTQYF. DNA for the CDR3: TGCAGCGCCCAATTGGGACAGGGGGTCGCAGATACGCAGTATTTT.

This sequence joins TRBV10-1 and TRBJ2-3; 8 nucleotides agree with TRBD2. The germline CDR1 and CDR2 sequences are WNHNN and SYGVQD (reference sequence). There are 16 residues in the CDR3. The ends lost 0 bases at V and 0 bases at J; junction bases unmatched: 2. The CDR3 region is CASSESTSESTDTQYF. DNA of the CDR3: TGCGCCAGCAGTGAGTCGACTAGCGAAAGCACAGATACGCAGTATTTT.

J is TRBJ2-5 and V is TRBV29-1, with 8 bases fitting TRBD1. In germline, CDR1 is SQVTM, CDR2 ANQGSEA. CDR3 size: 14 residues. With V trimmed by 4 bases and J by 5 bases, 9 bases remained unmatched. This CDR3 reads CSVGQGAGRETQYF. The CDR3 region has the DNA TGCAGCGTTGGTCAGGGGGCGGGACGGGAGACCCAGTACTTC.

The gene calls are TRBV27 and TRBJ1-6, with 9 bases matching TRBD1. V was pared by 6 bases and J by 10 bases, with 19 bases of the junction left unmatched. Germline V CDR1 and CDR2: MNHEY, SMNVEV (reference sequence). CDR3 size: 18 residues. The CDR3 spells CASSPGQGRDSMDSPLHF. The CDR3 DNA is TGTGCCAGCAGCCCGGGACAGGGAAGGGATAGCATGGACTCACCCCTCCACTTT.

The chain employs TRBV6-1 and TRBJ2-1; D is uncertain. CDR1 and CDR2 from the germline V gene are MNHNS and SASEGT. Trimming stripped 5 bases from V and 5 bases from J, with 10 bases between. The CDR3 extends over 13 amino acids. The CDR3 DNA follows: TGTGCCAGCAGTCGTAATACGGACAATGAGCAGTTCTTC. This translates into CASSRNTDNEQFF.

The DNA for the CDR3 is TGTGCCAGCAGCTTGGGGCAGGGGGCCTATGGCTACACCTTC. This translates into CASSLGQGAYGYTF. V gene TRBV5-6 combines with J gene TRBJ1-2; 8 nucleotides agree with TRBD1. CDR3 length: 14 amino acids. The V and J ends lost 0 bases and 4 bases, in that order; junction bases with no gene match: 2. CDR1 is SGHDT, CDR2 YYEEEE, per germline.

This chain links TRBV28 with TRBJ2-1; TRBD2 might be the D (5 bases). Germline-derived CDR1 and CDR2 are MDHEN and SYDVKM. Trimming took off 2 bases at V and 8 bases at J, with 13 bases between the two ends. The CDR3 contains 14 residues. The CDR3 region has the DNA TGTGCCAGCAGTTTAGGGCCTAGCCTGGATGAGCAGTTCTTC. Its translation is CASSLGPSLDEQFF. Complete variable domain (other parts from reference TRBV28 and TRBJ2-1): DVKVTQSSRYLVKRTGEKVFLECVQDMDHENMFWYRQDPGLGLRLIYFSYDVKMKEKGDIPEGYSVSREKKERFSLILESASTNQTSMYLCASSLGPSLDEQFFGPGTRLTVL.

The CDR3 nucleotides read TGTGCCAGCTCACCCTATACTAGCGATGAGCAGTTCTTC. Protein: CASSPYTSDEQFF. The rearrangement uses TRBV18 and TRBJ2-1; 7 positions agree with TRBD2. Germline lookup yields CDR1 KGHSH and CDR2 LQKENI. Unmatched junction bases numbered 4, after V lost 3 bases and J lost 8 bases. The CDR3 has 13 amino acids.

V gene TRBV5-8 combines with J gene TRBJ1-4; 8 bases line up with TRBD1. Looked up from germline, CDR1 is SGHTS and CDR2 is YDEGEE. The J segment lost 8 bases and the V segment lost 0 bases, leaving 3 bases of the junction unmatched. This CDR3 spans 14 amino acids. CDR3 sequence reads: CASSLDRGGEKLFF. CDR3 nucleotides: TGTGCCAGCAGCTTGGACAGGGGGGGGGAAAAACTGTTTTTT.

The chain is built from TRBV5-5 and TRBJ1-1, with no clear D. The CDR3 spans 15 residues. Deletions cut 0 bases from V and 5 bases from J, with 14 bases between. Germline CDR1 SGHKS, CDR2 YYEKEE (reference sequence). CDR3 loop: CASSLASLPGTEAFF. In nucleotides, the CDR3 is TGTGCCAGCAGCTTGGCTTCTCTCCCGGGGACTGAAGCTTTCTTT.

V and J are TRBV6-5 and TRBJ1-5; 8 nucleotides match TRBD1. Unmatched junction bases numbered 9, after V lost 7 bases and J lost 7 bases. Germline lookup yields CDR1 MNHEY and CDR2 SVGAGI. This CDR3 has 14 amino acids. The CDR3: CASTSGQGVQPQHF. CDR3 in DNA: TGTGCCAGCACCTCTGGACAGGGTGTACAGCCCCAGCATTTT.

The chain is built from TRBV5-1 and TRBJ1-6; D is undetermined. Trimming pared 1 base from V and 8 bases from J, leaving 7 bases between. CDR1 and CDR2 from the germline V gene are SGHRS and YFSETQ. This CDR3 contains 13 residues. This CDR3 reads CASSLFRHSPLHF. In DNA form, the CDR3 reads TGCGCCAGCAGCTTGTTCAGGCATTCACCCCTCCACTTT. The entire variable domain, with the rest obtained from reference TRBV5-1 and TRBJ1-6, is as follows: KAGVTQTPRYLIKTRGQQVTLSCSPISGHRSVSWYQQTPGQGLQFLFEYFSETQRNKGNFPGRFSGRQFSNSRSEMNVSTLELGDSALYLCASSLFRHSPLHFGNGTRLTVT.

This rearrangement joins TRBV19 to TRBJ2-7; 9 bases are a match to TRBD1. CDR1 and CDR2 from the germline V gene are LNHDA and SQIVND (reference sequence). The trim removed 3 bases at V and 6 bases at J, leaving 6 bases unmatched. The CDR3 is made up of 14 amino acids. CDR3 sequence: CASSMVQGASEQYF. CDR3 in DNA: TGTGCCAGTAGTATGGTACAGGGGGCTTCCGAGCAGTACTTC.

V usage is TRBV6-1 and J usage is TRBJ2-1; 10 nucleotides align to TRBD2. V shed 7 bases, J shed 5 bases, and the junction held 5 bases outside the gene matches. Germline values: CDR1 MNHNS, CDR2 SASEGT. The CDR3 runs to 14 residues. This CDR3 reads CASTRLAGDNEQFF. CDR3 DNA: TGTGCCAGCACCAGGCTAGCGGGAGACAATGAGCAGTTCTTC.

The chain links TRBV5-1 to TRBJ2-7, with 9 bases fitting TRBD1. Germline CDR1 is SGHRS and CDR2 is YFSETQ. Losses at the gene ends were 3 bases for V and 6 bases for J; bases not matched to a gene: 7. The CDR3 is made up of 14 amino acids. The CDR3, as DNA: TGCGCCAGCAGCTGGGTGGACAGGGGATGCGAGCAGTACTTC. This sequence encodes CASSWVDRGCEQYF.

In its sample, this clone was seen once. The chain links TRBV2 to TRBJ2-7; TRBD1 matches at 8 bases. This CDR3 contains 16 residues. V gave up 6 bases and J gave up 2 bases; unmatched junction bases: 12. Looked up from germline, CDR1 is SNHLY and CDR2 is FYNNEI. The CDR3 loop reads CASRGPHRGLTYEQYF. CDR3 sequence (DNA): TGTGCCAGCAGGGGCCCTCACAGGGGGTTAACCTACGAGCAGTACTTC.

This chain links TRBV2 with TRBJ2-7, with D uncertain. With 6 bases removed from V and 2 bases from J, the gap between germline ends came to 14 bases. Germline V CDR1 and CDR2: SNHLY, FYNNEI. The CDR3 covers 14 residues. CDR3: CASSPNALAYEQYF. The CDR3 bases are TGTGCCAGCAGCCCCAACGCGCTAGCCTACGAGCAGTACTTC.

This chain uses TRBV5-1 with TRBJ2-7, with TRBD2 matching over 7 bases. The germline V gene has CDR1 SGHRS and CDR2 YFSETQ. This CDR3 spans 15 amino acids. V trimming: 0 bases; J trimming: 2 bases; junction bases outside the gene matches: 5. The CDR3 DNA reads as TGCGCCAGCAGCTTGGCGGGCGGGAGTCCCTACGAGCAGTACTTC. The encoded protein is CASSLAGGSPYEQYF.

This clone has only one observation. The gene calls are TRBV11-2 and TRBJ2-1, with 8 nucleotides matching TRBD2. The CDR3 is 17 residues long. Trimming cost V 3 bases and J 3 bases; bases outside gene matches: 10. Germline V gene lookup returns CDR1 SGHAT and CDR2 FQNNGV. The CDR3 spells CASSLSCCGGFYNEQFF. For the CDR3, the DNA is TGTGCCAGCAGCTTGAGTTGTTGCGGGGGGTTCTACAATGAGCAGTTCTTC. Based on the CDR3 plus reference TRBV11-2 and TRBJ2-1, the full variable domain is EAGVAQSPRYKIIEKRQSVAFWCNPISGHATLYWYQQILGQGPKLLIQFQNNGVVDDSQLPKDRFSAERLKGVDSTLKIQPAKLEDSAVYLCASSLSCCGGFYNEQFFGPGTRLTVL.

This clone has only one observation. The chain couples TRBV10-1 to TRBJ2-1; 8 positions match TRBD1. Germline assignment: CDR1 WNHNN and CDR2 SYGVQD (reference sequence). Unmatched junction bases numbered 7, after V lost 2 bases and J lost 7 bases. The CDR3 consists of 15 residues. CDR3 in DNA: TGCGCCAGCAGTGAGGTCAGGGGGCTGGGAAATGAGCAGTTCTTC. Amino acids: CASSEVRGLGNEQFF.